Detailed here is one TCR beta chain. The antigen remains undetermined. A single base separates this from a much larger clone, so it may be a read error. The CDR3 is 14 amino acids. V lost 4 bases and J lost 8, with 15 bases in between. Germline V CDR1 and CDR2: SGHRS, YFSETQ. With a J-beta primer mix and a sample-barcoded 5' primer, a second PCR ran 7 to 11 cycles. TCRdb recomputed calls from the 5' RACE reads with MiXCR, one row per CDR3 protein. This sample yields about 670,000 distinct CDR3 sequences, of which roughly half are seen a single time; about 13% belongs to the top ten. This entry is derived from a study of blood T cells in healthy people across ages. Broader study findings: CMV infection status of these donors was not known.

Specimen: blood. The chain has TRBV5-1 and TRBJ1-4; D uncertain. The clonotype originates from a woman aged 80 or over in good health. The DNA for the CDR3 is TGCGCCAGCAGCGTAGGCAGGATTGGAGAAAAACTGTTTTTT. This gives the protein CASSVGRIGEKLFF.